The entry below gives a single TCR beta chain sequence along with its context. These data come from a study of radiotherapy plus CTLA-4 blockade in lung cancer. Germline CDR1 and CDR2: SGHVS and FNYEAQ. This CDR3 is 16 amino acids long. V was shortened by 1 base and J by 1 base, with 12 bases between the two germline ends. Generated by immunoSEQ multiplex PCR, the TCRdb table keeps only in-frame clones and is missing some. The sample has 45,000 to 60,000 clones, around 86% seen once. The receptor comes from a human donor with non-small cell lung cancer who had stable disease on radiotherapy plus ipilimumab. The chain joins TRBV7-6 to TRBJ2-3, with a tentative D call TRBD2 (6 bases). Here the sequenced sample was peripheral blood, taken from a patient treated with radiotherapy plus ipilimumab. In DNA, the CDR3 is TGTGCCAGCAGCTTAGTGGCCGGGAGTCGCACAGATACGCAGTATTTT. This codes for CASSLVAGSRTDTQYF.